This TCR beta chain was sequenced during a study of blood T cell repertoires in COVID-19. Study at large: Donors in the United States, Italy and Spain gave samples during acute or convalescent COVID-19. Nucleic acid was either cDNA or gDNA, and it came from T cells, B-cell-depleted T cells, or PBMCs.

This clone has only one observation. Trimming removed 4 bases from V and 6 bases from J, with 15 bases in between. CDR1 MNHEY and CDR2 SVGAGI come from the germline V gene. The CDR3 consists of 15 residues. Methods used by the authors: Amplified reference gene primers provided the basis for estimating nucleated cell counts. Libraries were prepared by immunoSEQ multiplex PCR; TCRdb keeps only in-frame clonotypes and omits some of them. V, J and clone size are those of that table, while D and trimming were read from the DNA. This sample has more than 150,000 clones; roughly 80% occur once, and the top ten carry 4.5% to 6.5%.

The receptor's source is a woman aged 30 to 39 with acute or convalescent COVID-19. The sample consisted of peripheral blood. This sequence joins TRBV6-5 and TRBJ2-2, with D maybe TRBD1 (6 bases). The DNA for the CDR3 is TGTGCCAGCAGTTTAGCCCAGGGGAAATCCGGGGAGCTGTTTTTT. Translated: CASSLAQGKSGELFF.